Following are 9 T cell receptor beta chains from one sample sequenced in a study of radiotherapy plus CTLA-4 blockade in lung cancer. TCRdb's table, derived via immunoSEQ multiplex PCR, lists solely in-frame clones and lacks some. The sample has 89,000 or so clones; roughly 80% are singletons. This sample comprised peripheral blood, obtained from a patient treated with radiotherapy plus ipilimumab. These receptor sequences come from a human donor with non-small cell lung cancer who had a partial response to radiotherapy plus ipilimumab.

To note about this clone: The junction differs from germline at one of its ends, possibly a read error. The chain joins TRBV5-6 to TRBJ2-7; TRBD2 might be the D (5 bases). The CDR3 spans 15 residues. Per germline, CDR1 SGHDT and CDR2 YYEEEE. The CDR3 protein is CASTLGGWSPYEQYF. CDR3 bases: TGTGCCAGCACCTTGGGCGGGTGGTCACCCTACGAGCAGTACTTC.

This chain joins TRBV6-5 and TRBJ2-3, with 9 bases matching TRBD2. This CDR3 spans 13 amino acids. With V trimmed by 6 bases and J by 5 bases, 3 bases remained unmatched. Germline V gene lookup returns CDR1 MNHEY and CDR2 SVGAGI. The chain's CDR3 is CASSRTSEDTQYF. In DNA, the CDR3 is TGTGCCAGCAGCAGGACTAGCGAAGATACGCAGTATTTT.

This clone was counted only a few times. The genes are TRBV2 and TRBJ2-1, with 9 bases identical to TRBD2. Germline CDR1 and CDR2: SNHLY and FYNNEI. The CDR3 totals 15 residues. The J segment lost 1 base and the V segment lost 8 bases, leaving 6 bases of the junction unmatched. The CDR3 DNA sequence: TGTGCCAGCGGGCGGGAGGGCGGGTCCTACAATGAGCAGTTCTTC. Protein: CASGREGGSYNEQFF.

This chain links TRBV28 with TRBJ2-7; TRBD2 agrees at 7 bases. The length of the CDR3 is 13 residues. The germline gives CDR1 MDHEN, CDR2 SYDVKM. V shed 5 bases, J shed 5 bases, and the junction held 6 bases outside the gene matches. The CDR3 DNA sequence: TGTGCCAGCAGTACGGGAGGTTACGACGAGCAGTACTTC. Translated, it gives CASSTGGYDEQYF. The whole variable domain, filled in from reference TRBV28 and TRBJ2-7, reads DVKVTQSSRYLVKRTGEKVFLECVQDMDHENMFWYRQDPGLGLRLIYFSYDVKMKEKGDIPEGYSVSREKKERFSLILESASTNQTSMYLCASSTGGYDEQYFGPGTRLTVT.

The chain is built from TRBV29-1 and TRBJ2-7; 9 bases align to TRBD2. This CDR3 spans 11 amino acids. The ends lost 7 bases at V and 6 bases at J; junction bases unmatched: 4. CDR1 and CDR2 from the germline V gene are SQVTM and ANQGSEA. Written as DNA, the CDR3 is TGCAGCGCCGAGGGACTAGCCGAGCAGTACTTC. It is translated as CSAEGLAEQYF.

This rearrangement joins TRBV11-2 to TRBJ2-2, with 7 nucleotides matching TRBD1. Germline-derived CDR1 and CDR2 are SGHAT and FQNNGV. The J segment lost 1 base and the V segment lost 4 bases, leaving 6 bases of the junction unmatched. The length of the CDR3 is 16 residues. The CDR3 region has the DNA TGTGCCAGCAGCTCCCTGGGACAGCAGAACACCGGGGAGCTGTTTTTT. It codes for CASSSLGQQNTGELFF.

This chain connects TRBV9 to TRBJ2-7; 9 positions agree with TRBD2. The CDR3 sequence is 15 residues long. The V gene end was trimmed by 0 bases and the J gene end by 4 bases; junction bases not matched to a gene: 5. Germline V gives CDR1 SGDLS, CDR2 YYNGEE. CDR3 protein: CASSVGAGGPYEQYF. The CDR3, as DNA: TGTGCCAGCAGCGTAGGGGCGGGAGGGCCGTACGAGCAGTACTTC.

V usage is TRBV19 and J usage is TRBJ2-2, with D perhaps matching TRBD1 (6 bases). Germline V gene sequence: CDR1 LNHDA, CDR2 SQIVND (reference sequence). The CDR3 consists of 15 residues. Trimming stripped 6 bases from V and 9 bases from J, with 20 bases between. DNA for the CDR3: TGTGCCAGTAGCAAGGGGGTTCTAGCCGCGCGGGAGCTGTTTTTT. Protein product: CASSKGVLAARELFF.

The V and J genes are TRBV19 and TRBJ1-3, with D uncertain. This CDR3 has 10 residues. V lost 10 bases to trimming and J lost 3 bases, with 4 bases between them. Per the germline V gene, CDR1 is LNHDA and CDR2 is SQIVND (reference sequence). CDR3 DNA sequence: TGTGCCACTGTTGGAAACACCATATATTTT. This encodes CATVGNTIYF.